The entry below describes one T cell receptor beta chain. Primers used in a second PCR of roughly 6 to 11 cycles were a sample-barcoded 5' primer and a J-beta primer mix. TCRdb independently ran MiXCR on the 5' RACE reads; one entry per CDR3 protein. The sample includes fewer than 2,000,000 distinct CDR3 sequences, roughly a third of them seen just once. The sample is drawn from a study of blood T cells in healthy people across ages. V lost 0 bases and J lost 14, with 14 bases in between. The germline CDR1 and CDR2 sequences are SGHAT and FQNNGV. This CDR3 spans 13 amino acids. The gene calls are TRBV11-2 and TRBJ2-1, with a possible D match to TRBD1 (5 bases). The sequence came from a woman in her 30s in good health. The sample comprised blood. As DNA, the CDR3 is TGTGCCAGCAGCTTAGACCCACTGGCAGGGAAGTTCTTC. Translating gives CASSLDPLAGKFF.